A selection of T cell receptor beta chains follows, all from one sample in a study of blood T cell repertoires in COVID-19. Profiling relied on immunoSEQ multiplex PCR, and the TCRdb table lists in-frame clones only, not all of them. The data show about 230,000 clones, around 88% seen once. The specimen was peripheral blood. Receptors were obtained from a man older than 75 with acute or convalescent COVID-19. CDR3s leave out the opening cysteine and the closing phenylalanine or tryptophan. The order of the fields is D gene, J gene, clone size, V gene, CDR3 protein. A D gene is named only where the DNA matches it firmly. Rows may omit the clone size; those that give it use once, few, many or a size class.

d_gene: NA; j_gene: TRBJ2-3; abundance: NA; v_gene: TRBV5-4; CDR3aa: ASSLAGLGRTDTQY
d_gene: NA; j_gene: TRBJ1-2; abundance: NA; v_gene: TRBV30; CDR3aa: AWSVGGRKGYT
d_gene: NA; j_gene: TRBJ2-2; abundance: NA; v_gene: TRBV7-8; CDR3aa: ASSLGSRLRNTGELF
d_gene: NA; j_gene: TRBJ2-3; abundance: few; v_gene: TRBV3-1/TRBV3-2; CDR3aa: ASSQDTILGDTQY
d_gene: NA; j_gene: TRBJ2-7; abundance: NA; v_gene: TRBV3-1/TRBV3-2; CDR3aa: ASSQDLERGGYEQY
d_gene: NA; j_gene: TRBJ1-1; abundance: NA; v_gene: TRBV24-1; CDR3aa: ATSESAPDTEAF
d_gene: TRBD2; j_gene: TRBJ2-1; abundance: NA; v_gene: TRBV6-5; CDR3aa: ASSSGGRPGNEQF
d_gene: TRBD2; j_gene: TRBJ2-2; abundance: NA; v_gene: TRBV2; CDR3aa: ASTRLAGVSPGELF
d_gene: NA; j_gene: TRBJ1-6; abundance: NA; v_gene: TRBV27; CDR3aa: ASSSPASSYNSPLH
d_gene: NA; j_gene: TRBJ2-5; abundance: NA; v_gene: TRBV7-3; CDR3aa: ASSLQVQETQY
d_gene: NA; j_gene: TRBJ2-5; abundance: few; v_gene: TRBV10-3; CDR3aa: AISASRGAGETQY
d_gene: NA; j_gene: TRBJ2-3; abundance: NA; v_gene: TRBV6-2/TRBV6-3; CDR3aa: ASSLSGLSTFTDTQY
d_gene: NA; j_gene: TRBJ1-2; abundance: once; v_gene: TRBV27; CDR3aa: ASSLSTSVQGNVYGYT
d_gene: NA; j_gene: TRBJ2-3; abundance: NA; v_gene: TRBV18; CDR3aa: ASSPSTTWADTQY
d_gene: NA; j_gene: TRBJ1-1; abundance: NA; v_gene: TRBV5-1; CDR3aa: ASSLIQGMNTEAF
d_gene: NA; j_gene: TRBJ2-3; abundance: NA; v_gene: TRBV3-1/TRBV3-2; CDR3aa: ASSQDGSLTDTQY
d_gene: NA; j_gene: TRBJ2-1; abundance: NA; v_gene: TRBV20-1; CDR3aa: SASVQGGNNEQF